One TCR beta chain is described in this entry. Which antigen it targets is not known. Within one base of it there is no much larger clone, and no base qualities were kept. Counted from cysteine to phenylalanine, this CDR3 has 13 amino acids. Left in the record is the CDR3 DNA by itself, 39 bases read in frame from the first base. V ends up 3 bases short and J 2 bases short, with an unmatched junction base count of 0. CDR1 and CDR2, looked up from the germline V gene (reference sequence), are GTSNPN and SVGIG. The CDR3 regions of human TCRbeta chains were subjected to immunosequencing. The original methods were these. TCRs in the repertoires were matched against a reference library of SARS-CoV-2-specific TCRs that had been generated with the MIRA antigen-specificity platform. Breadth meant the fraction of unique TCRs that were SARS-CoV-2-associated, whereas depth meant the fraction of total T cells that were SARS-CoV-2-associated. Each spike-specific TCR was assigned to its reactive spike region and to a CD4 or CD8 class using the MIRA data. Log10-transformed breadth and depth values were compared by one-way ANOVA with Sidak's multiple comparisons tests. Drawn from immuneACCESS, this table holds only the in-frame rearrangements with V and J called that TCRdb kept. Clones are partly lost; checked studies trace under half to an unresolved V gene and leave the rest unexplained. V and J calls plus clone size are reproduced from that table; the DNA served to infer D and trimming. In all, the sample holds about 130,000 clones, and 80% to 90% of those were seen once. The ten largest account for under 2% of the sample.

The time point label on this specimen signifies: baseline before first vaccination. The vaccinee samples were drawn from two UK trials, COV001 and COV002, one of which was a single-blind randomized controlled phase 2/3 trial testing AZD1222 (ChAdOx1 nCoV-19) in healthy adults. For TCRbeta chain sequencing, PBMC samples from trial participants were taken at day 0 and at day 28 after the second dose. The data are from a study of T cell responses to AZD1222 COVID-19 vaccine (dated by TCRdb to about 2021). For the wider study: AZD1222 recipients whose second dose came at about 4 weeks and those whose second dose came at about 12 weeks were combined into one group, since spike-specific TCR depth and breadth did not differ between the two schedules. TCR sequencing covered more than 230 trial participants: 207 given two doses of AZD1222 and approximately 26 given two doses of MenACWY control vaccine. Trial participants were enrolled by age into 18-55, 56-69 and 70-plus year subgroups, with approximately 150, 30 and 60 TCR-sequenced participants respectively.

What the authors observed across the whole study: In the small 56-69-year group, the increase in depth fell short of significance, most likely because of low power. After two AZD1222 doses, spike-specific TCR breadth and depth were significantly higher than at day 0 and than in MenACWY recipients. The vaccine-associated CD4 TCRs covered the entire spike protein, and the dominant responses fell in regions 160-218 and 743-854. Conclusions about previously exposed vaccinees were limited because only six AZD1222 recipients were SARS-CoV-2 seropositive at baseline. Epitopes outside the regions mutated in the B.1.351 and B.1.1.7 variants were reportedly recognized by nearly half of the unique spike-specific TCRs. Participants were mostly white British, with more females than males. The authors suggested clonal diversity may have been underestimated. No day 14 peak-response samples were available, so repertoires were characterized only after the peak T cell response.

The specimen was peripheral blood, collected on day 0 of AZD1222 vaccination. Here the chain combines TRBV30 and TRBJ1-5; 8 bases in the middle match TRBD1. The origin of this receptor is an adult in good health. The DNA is TGTGCCTGGAGGGACAGGGGCAATCAGCCCCAGCATTTT. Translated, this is CAWRDRGNQPQHF.